This T cell receptor (beta chain) was retrieved from a study of regulatory T cells in long-lasting Graves disease. Building of the TCR beta libraries involved iRepertoire HTBI primers and Arm-PCR of CDR3 regions. One entry per CDR3 protein results from TCRdb running MiXCR on the multiplex PCR reads. The sample records 400,000 to 550,000 distinct CDR3 sequences, about a sixth being singletons. CDR3 size: 14 residues. Germline V gene sequence: CDR1 SGHKS, CDR2 YYEKEE (reference sequence). Trimming took 6 bases from V and 3 from J, leaving 15 bases between them. The time point here: newly diagnosed GD, antithyroid drugs for less than 3 months. Making the TCR library involved RNA that had been extracted from PBMCs. This clonotype was detected many times. These data are also associated with another study on T cells in Graves' hyperthyroidism and ophthalmopathy. As that study records: First-round RT-PCR with HTBI primers amplified the TCR CDR3 region.

This sequence joins TRBV5-5 and TRBJ2-5, with D hard to call. The clonotype originates from a woman in her late teens or twenties with Graves disease. Sequenced material: peripheral blood mononuclear cells (PBMCs), taken at new diagnosis, from a patient treated with antithyroid drugs. The CDR3 is CASMPRGGEETQYF. The CDR3 DNA reads TGTGCCAGCATGCCTCGAGGCGGAGAAGAGACCCAGTACTTC.